These 30 T cell receptor beta chains originate from one sample sequenced in a study of blood T cells in healthy people across ages. Alongside a J-beta primer mix, a sample-barcoded 5' primer served in a second PCR lasting roughly 6 to 11 cycles. MiXCR, applied by TCRdb to the 5' RACE reads, yields one record per CDR3 protein. The repertoire holds some 1.5 million distinct CDR3 sequences, with 28% as singletons. Sample: blood. All receptors derive from a woman aged 25-40 years in good health.

The V and J genes are TRBV7-2 and TRBJ2-5; possibly TRBD1 or TRBD2 for D (6 bases each). The CDR3 is 19 amino acids. CDR1 is SGHTA, CDR2 FQGNSA, per germline. Trimming shortened V by 4 bases and J by 0 bases, and 24 bases separated the two germline ends. CDR3 nucleotide sequence: TGTGCCAGCAGCTCCATAATGGGAAGGGGGGATGGCAACCAAGAGACCCAGTACTTC. Its translation is CASSSIMGRGDGNQETQYF.

This chain connects TRBV12-3 or TRBV12-4 to TRBJ2-4; D is uncertain. Trimming took off 0 bases at V and 3 bases at J, with 6 bases between the two ends. CDR3 length equals 14 residues. The CDR3 loop is CASSLAPLKNIQYF. The CDR3 coding sequence is TGTGCCAGCAGTTTAGCCCCTCTCAAAAACATTCAGTACTTC.

This clonotype occurred once. The chain joins TRBV5-1 to TRBJ2-7, with D uncertain. TRBJ2-5 matches the DNA end more closely, so the J call is doubtful. Germline CDR1 reads SGHRS; CDR2 reads YFSETQ. This CDR3 region has 15 residues. The CDR3 coding sequence is TGCGCCAGCAGCTTACTGGCGAGCCTATCGGAGACCCAGTACTTC. This encodes CASSLLASLSETQYF.

Only one count was recorded for this clonotype. The chain's CDR3 is CASSEGPANTIYF. In DNA form, the CDR3 reads TGTGCCAGCAGTGAGGGACCTGCGAACACCATATATTTT. The chain carries TRBV27 and TRBJ1-3; a weak D match, TRBD1 (5 bases). V was cut by 5 bases and J by 7 bases, with 12 bases left in between. Germline V gene data show CDR1 as MNHEY and CDR2 as SMNVEV (reference sequence). The CDR3 runs to 13 residues.

Details on this clonotype: This may come from a read error, since a much larger clone is one base off. The V and J genes are TRBV11-2 and TRBJ2-1; 8 bases line up with TRBD2. The CDR3 spans 13 residues. Germline CDR1 SGHAT, CDR2 FQNNGV. Germline trimming cut 1 base from V and 13 bases from J; bases unmatched to any gene: 6. The CDR3 DNA sequence: TGTGCCAGCAGCTTAGGGTTTCGGACTAGCCAGTTCTTC. Translated: CASSLGFRTSQFF. The full variable domain, completed using reference TRBV11-2 and TRBJ2-1, is EAGVAQSPRYKIIEKRQSVAFWCNPISGHATLYWYQQILGQGPKLLIQFQNNGVVDDSQLPKDRFSAERLKGVDSTLKIQPAKLEDSAVYLCASSLGFRTSQFFGPGTRLTVL.

The rearrangement uses TRBV18 and TRBJ2-1; the D gene is possibly TRBD2 (6 bases). The length of the CDR3 is 16 residues. Germline V lookup: CDR1 KGHSH, CDR2 LQKENI. V gave up 6 bases and J gave up 10 bases, with 25 bases separating them. CDR3 loop: CASSHSPTGSGDEQFF. The CDR3 bases are TGTGCCAGCTCGCATTCCCCTACGGGTAGCGGAGACGAGCAGTTCTTC.

The chain has TRBV4-1 and TRBJ1-6; 8 bases match TRBD1. V lost 4 bases, J lost 7 bases, and 6 bases stayed unmatched. The CDR3 spans 15 residues. From germline, CDR1 is MGHRA and CDR2 YSYEKL. The DNA of the CDR3 is TGCGCCAGCAGCCTGATTTGGGACAGGAATTCACCCCTCCACTTT. The encoded protein is CASSLIWDRNSPLHF.

On this clonotype itself: This may stem from a read error, because a much larger clone lies one nucleotide away. The chain joins TRBV5-1 to TRBJ2-5, with D perhaps matching TRBD2 (6 bases). CDR1 is SGHRS and CDR2 is YFSETQ in the germline V gene. The length of the CDR3 is 16 residues. V lost 0 bases and J 11 bases, leaving 23 bases between the germline ends. The CDR3 reads CASSLEGTGEFREQYF. The DNA for the CDR3 is TGCGCCAGCAGCTTGGAAGGCACGGGAGAGTTTAGGGAGCAGTACTTC.

V and J are TRBV24-1 and TRBJ2-1, with 8 nucleotides matching TRBD2. The germline V gene has CDR1 KGHDR and CDR2 SFDVKD. V was pared by 10 bases and J by 4 bases, with 5 bases of the junction left unmatched. The CDR3 sequence is 13 residues long. The CDR3 DNA follows: TGTGCCACAATAGCGGGAACTTACAATGAGCAGTTCTTC. Residues: CATIAGTYNEQFF.

The CDR3 coding sequence is TGTGCCAGCAGTTTATTGGCGGGGGGAGCCAAAAACATTCAGTACTTC. Residues: CASSLLAGGAKNIQYF. This chain joins TRBV28 and TRBJ2-4; 8 nucleotides match TRBD2. Germline CDR1 reads MDHEN; CDR2 reads SYDVKM. Losses at the gene ends were 1 base for V and 0 bases for J; bases not matched to a gene: 2. CDR3 length: 16 amino acids.

Only a few counts were recorded for this clonotype. The chain employs TRBV4-2 and TRBJ2-2; no clear D gene. CDR1 is LGHNA, CDR2 YNFKEQ, per germline. This CDR3 has 16 residues. Trimming cost V 0 bases and J 0 bases, with 8 bases left between them. The CDR3 region is CASSQETAANTGELFF. The CDR3 nucleotides are TGTGCCAGCAGCCAAGAAACCGCCGCGAACACCGGGGAGCTGTTTTTT.

This chain connects TRBV6-5 to TRBJ1-1; D perhaps matches TRBD1 (5 bases). The CDR3 length is 13 residues. CDR1 and CDR2 from the germline V gene are MNHEY and SVGAGI. Trimming removed 5 bases at V and 8 bases at J, with 15 bases between. The CDR3 region has the DNA TGTGCCAGCAGTCGACCCGCAGGGACGGAAGCTTTCTTT. It encodes CASSRPAGTEAFF.

This clonotype was seen once. This sequence joins TRBV20-1 and TRBJ1-3; 7 bases are shared with TRBD1. This CDR3 region has 15 residues. Germline assignment: CDR1 DFQATT and CDR2 SNEGSKA (reference sequence). V dropped 3 bases and J dropped 0; count of bases not matched to a gene: 5. The CDR3 region has the DNA TGCAGTGCTAGTCCAGGGGGTTCCTCTGGAAACACCATATATTTT. It specifies CSASPGGSSGNTIYF.

Of note for this clonotype: One junction end does not reproduce the germline sequence, and a read error may be involved. V usage is TRBV28 and J usage is TRBJ1-6, with 7 bases that match TRBD1. Germline V gene data show CDR1 as MDHEN and CDR2 as SYDVKM. The CDR3 spans 15 residues. The DNA for the CDR3 is TGTGCCAGCATCGGCGAGGGGGCCCTGCGCTCACCTCTCCACTTT. Its translation: CASIGEGALRSPLHF.

This clonotype was seen at least ten times. The rearrangement links TRBV29-1 to TRBJ2-7; D is unclear. Germline CDR1 SQVTM, CDR2 ANQGSEA. V was pared by 4 bases and J by 0 bases, with 7 bases between. This CDR3 region has 12 residues. CDR3 sequence reads: CSVGRNSYEQYF. The CDR3 nucleotides are TGCAGCGTTGGACGGAACTCCTACGAGCAGTACTTC.

This chain joins TRBV5-1 and TRBJ1-1; TRBD1 is a possible D gene (5 bases). The ends were cut back, 3 bases at V and 4 bases at J, with 13 bases in the middle. Germline-derived CDR1 and CDR2 are SGHRS and YFSETQ. The CDR3 is made up of 14 amino acids. The CDR3 DNA reads TGCGCCAGCAGCTGGGGGGTGGTTGGCACTGAAGCTTTCTTT. Protein sequence: CASSWGVVGTEAFF.

The chain joins TRBV3-1 to TRBJ1-1, with D possibly matching TRBD1 (6 bases). Trimming stripped 3 bases from V and 11 bases from J, with 10 bases between. Per the germline V gene, CDR1 is LGHDT and CDR2 is YNNKEL (reference sequence). The CDR3 totals 11 residues. CDR3 residues: CASSHPGEAFF. The CDR3 DNA follows: TGTGCCAGCAGCCACCCAGGGGAGGCTTTCTTT.

The chain is built from TRBV14 and TRBJ2-7; 7 bases fit TRBD1. With V trimmed by 3 bases and J by 2 bases, 10 bases remained unmatched. The CDR3 has 16 residues. Germline assignment: CDR1 SGHDN and CDR2 FVKESK. CDR3 nucleotide sequence: TGTGCCAGCAGCCAGGACAGGAATCTCGCAGCCTACGAGCAGTACGTC. It yields the protein CASSQDRNLAAYEQYV.

The rearrangement joins TRBV5-1 to TRBJ1-2, with 8 bases fitting TRBD1. The CDR3 spans 16 residues. Looked up from germline, CDR1 is SGHRS and CDR2 is YFSETQ. Trimming cost V 0 bases and J 8 bases; bases outside gene matches: 12. The CDR3 DNA reads TGCGCCAGCAGCTTGGCCCCGGAAGGACAGGGCGGAGGCTACACCTTC. Its translation: CASSLAPEGQGGGYTF.

The V and J genes are TRBV7-6 and TRBJ1-1; TRBD1 is a possible D gene (6 bases). This CDR3 has 15 amino acids. Germline V gene sequence: CDR1 SGHVS, CDR2 FNYEAQ. V was cut by 1 base and J by 0 bases, with 9 bases left in between. CDR3 nucleotide sequence: TGTGCCAGCAGCTTAGAGGGGGACCTGAACACTGAAGCTTTCTTT. This translates into CASSLEGDLNTEAFF.

V usage is TRBV27 and J usage is TRBJ1-1, with a possible D match to TRBD1 (5 bases). With 7 bases removed from V and 2 bases from J, the gap between germline ends came to 14 bases. CDR1 is MNHEY and CDR2 is SMNVEV in the germline V gene (reference sequence). The CDR3 is 14 residues long. The CDR3 nucleotides are TGTGCCAGCACTACACCCGGGGGTAACACTGAAGCTTTCTTT. Translation gives CASTTPGGNTEAFF.

This clonotype was detected many times. This rearrangement joins TRBV4-1 to TRBJ2-1; TRBD1 or TRBD2 may be the D gene (5 bases each). CDR1 is MGHRA, CDR2 YSYEKL, per germline. This CDR3 is built from 16 residues. V dropped 5 bases and J dropped 4 bases, with 18 bases sitting between them. The CDR3 protein is CASSNDGAALYNEQFF. The CDR3 DNA follows: TGCGCCAGCAGCAATGACGGGGCAGCCCTTTACAATGAGCAGTTCTTC.

This clonotype has a handful of counts. The V call is TRBV5-5, the J call TRBJ2-6; D unclear. The ends were cut back, 6 bases at V and 4 bases at J, with 17 bases in the middle. CDR3 length: 16 amino acids. The germline V gene has CDR1 SGHKS and CDR2 YYEKEE (reference sequence). The CDR3 reads CASIQQGVLGANVLTF. The DNA of the CDR3 is TGTGCCAGCATCCAACAAGGAGTCTTGGGGGCCAACGTCCTGACTTTC.

A remark on this clonotype: This may be a read error, as it is one base from a much larger clone. This chain joins TRBV7-2 and TRBJ2-1; D call uncertain. The J call may be incorrect, as the DNA end agrees better with TRBJ2-7. There are 16 residues in the CDR3. Germline V lookup: CDR1 SGHTA, CDR2 FQGNSA. CDR3 DNA: TGTGCCAGCACCCTTTCATGGGGTGCCTCCTACAATGAGCAGTACTTC. The encoded protein is CASTLSWGASYNEQYF.

The chain links TRBV10-3 to TRBJ2-1; TRBD2 aligns across 9 bases. Germline V gene lookup returns CDR1 ENHRY and CDR2 SYGVKD. CDR3 length equals 15 residues. With V trimmed by 3 bases and J by 6 bases, 6 bases remained unmatched. The CDR3 sequence: CAISDRGGGGNEQFF. The CDR3, as DNA: TGTGCCATCAGTGACCGTGGCGGGGGGGGCAATGAGCAGTTCTTC.

This clonotype was picked up many times. V and J are TRBV7-3 and TRBJ2-5; 11 bases align to TRBD1. The germline V gene has CDR1 SGHTA and CDR2 FQGTGA. This CDR3 region has 14 residues. V lost 4 bases and J lost 11; bases outside the gene matches: 9. For the CDR3, the DNA is TGTGCCAGCAGCTCAGTCGGGACAGGGGGAGAGCAGTACTTC. It yields the protein CASSSVGTGGEQYF.

As to this clonotype: Mismatch with germline at one junction end may stem from a read error. The chain is built from TRBV28 and TRBJ2-5; D possibly matches TRBD1 or TRBD2 (5 bases each). The end of the DNA is better explained by TRBJ2-7, so the J call may be wrong. Germline lookup yields CDR1 MDHEN and CDR2 SYDVKM. CDR3 length: 16 residues. The CDR3 is CANSYSPGRRAYEQYF. The CDR3 coding sequence is TGTGCCAACAGTTACTCACCGGGACGTAGAGCCTACGAGCAGTACTTC.

This rearrangement joins TRBV28 to TRBJ2-1; TRBD1 might be the D (5 bases). The CDR3 runs 13 residues. Germline V CDR1 and CDR2: MDHEN, SYDVKM. V lost 5 bases and J 6 bases, leaving 11 bases between the germline ends. The CDR3 bases are TGTGCCAGCAGTCCAGACAGACCCAATGAGCAGTTCTTC. Its protein product is CASSPDRPNEQFF.

This clonotype has more than one count but fewer than ten. This sequence joins TRBV25-1 and TRBJ2-7; D might be TRBD1 (6 bases). V was shortened by 4 bases and J by 2 bases, with 12 bases between the two germline ends. Looked up from germline, CDR1 is MGHDK and CDR2 is SYGVNS. The CDR3 is 14 amino acids. This CDR3 reads CASSVTGNAYEQYF. CDR3 nucleotide sequence: TGTGCCAGCAGTGTAACAGGGAACGCCTACGAGCAGTACTTC.

About this clonotype: A read error may be the cause here, since a much bigger clone is one base away. V gene TRBV29-1 combines with J gene TRBJ2-5; weak D call: TRBD1 (5 bases). Trimming shortened V by 4 bases and J by 4 bases, and 10 bases separated the two germline ends. This CDR3 is built from 12 residues. CDR1 and CDR2 (germline): SQVTM, ANQGSEA. CDR3 residues: CSVVQGRETQYF. The CDR3 bases are TGCAGCGTTGTGCAGGGAAGAGAGACCCAGTACTTC. Drawing the rest from reference TRBV29-1 and TRBJ2-5, the complete variable domain is SAVISQKPSRDICQRGTSLTIQCQVDSQVTMMFWYRQQPGQSLTLIATANQGSEATYESGFVIDKFPISRPNLTFSTLTVSNMSPEDSSIYLCSVVQGRETQYFGPGTRLLVL.